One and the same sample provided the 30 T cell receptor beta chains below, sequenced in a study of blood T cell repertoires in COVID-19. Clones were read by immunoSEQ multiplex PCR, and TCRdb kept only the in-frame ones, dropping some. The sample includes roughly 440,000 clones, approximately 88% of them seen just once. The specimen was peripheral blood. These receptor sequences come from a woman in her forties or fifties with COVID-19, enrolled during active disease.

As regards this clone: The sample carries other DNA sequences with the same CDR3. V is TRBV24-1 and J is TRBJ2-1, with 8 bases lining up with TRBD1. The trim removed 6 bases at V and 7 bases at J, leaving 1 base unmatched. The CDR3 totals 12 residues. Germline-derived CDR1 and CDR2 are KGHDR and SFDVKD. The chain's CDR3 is CATSRTGNEQFF. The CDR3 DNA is TGTGCCACCAGTCGGACAGGGAATGAGCAGTTCTTC.

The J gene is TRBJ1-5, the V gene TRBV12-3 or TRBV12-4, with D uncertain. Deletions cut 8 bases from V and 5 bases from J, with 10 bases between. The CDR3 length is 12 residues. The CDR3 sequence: CASDSRDQPQHF. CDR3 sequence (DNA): TGTGCCAGCGATAGCCGGGATCAGCCCCAGCATTTT.

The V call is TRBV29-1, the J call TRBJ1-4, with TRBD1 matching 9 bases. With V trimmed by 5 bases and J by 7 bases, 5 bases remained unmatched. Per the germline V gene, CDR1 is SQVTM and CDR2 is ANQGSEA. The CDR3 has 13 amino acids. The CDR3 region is CSVLQGAPEKLFF. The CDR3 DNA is TGCAGCGTTTTACAGGGGGCGCCTGAAAAACTGTTTTTT. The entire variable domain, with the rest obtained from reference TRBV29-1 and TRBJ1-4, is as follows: SAVISQKPSRDICQRGTSLTIQCQVDSQVTMMFWYRQQPGQSLTLIATANQGSEATYESGFVIDKFPISRPNLTFSTLTVSNMSPEDSSIYLCSVLQGAPEKLFFGSGTQLSVL.

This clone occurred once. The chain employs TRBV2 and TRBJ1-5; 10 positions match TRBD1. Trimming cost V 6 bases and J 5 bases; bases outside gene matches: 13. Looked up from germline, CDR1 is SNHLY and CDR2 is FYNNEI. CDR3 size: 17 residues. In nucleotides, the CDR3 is TGTGCCAGCAGCCGTACGTTCGACAGGGGGCAAGATCAGCCCCAGCATTTT. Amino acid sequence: CASSRTFDRGQDQPQHF.

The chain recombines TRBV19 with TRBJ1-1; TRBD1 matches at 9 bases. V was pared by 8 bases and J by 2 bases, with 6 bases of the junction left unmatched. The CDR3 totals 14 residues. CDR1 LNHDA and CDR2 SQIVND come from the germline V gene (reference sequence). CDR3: CASFEDRGNTEAFF. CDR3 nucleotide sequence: TGTGCCAGTTTTGAGGACAGGGGAAACACTGAAGCTTTCTTT. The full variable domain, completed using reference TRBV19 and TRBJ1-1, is DGGITQSPKYLFRKEGQNVTLSCEQNLNHDAMYWYRQDPGQGLRLIYYSQIVNDFQKGDIAEGYSVSREKKESFPLTVTSAQKNPTAFYLCASFEDRGNTEAFFGQGTRLTVV.

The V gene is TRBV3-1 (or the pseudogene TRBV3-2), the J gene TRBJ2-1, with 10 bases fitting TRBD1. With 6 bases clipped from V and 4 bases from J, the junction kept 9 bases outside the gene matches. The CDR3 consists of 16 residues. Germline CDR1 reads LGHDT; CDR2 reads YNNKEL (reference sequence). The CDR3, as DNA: TGTGCCAGCAGTCCTCCGGGACAGGGGATTTACAATGAGCAGTTCTTC. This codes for CASSPPGQGIYNEQFF.

The CDR3 sequence is CATSRDRGGRYEQYF. The CDR3 DNA is TGTGCCACCAGCAGAGATCGAGGGGGAAGGTACGAGCAGTACTTC. The chain has TRBV15 and TRBJ2-7; TRBD1 might be the D (6 bases). The V end was cut by 0 bases, the J end by 4 bases, with 13 bases between. Germline CDR1 is LNHNV and CDR2 is YYDKDF (reference sequence). The CDR3 has 15 residues.

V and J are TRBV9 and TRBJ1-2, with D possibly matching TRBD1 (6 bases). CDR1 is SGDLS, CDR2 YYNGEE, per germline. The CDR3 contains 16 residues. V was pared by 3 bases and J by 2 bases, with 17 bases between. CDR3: CASSARGGRSNYGYTF. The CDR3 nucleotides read TGTGCCAGCAGCGCTCGAGGGGGACGGTCCAACTATGGCTACACCTTC. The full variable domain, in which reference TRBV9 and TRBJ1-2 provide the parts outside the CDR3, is DSGVTQTPKHLITATGQRVTLRCSPRSGDLSVYWYQQSLDQGLQFLIQYYNGEERAKGNILERFSAQQFPDLHSELNLSSLELGDSALYFCASSARGGRSNYGYTFGSGTRLTVV.

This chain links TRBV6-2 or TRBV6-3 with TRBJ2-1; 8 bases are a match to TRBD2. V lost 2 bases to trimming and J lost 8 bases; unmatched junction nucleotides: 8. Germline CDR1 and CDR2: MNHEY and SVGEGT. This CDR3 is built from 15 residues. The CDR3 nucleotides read TGTGCCAGCAGTTACGAAGGACTAGCAGCGGATGAGCAGTTCTTC. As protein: CASSYEGLAADEQFF.

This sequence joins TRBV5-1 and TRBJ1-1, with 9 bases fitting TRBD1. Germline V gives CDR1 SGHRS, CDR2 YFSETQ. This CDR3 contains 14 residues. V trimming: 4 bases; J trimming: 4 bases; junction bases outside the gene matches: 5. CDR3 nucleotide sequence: TGCGCCAGCAGCGGGACAGGGCGGGTCACTGAAGCTTTCTTT. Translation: CASSGTGRVTEAFF.

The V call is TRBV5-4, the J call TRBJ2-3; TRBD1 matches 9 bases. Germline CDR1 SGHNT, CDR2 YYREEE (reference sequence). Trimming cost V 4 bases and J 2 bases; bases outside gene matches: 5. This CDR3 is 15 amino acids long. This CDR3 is CASSGWTGVTDTQYF. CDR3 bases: TGTGCCAGCAGCGGATGGACAGGGGTCACAGATACGCAGTATTTT.

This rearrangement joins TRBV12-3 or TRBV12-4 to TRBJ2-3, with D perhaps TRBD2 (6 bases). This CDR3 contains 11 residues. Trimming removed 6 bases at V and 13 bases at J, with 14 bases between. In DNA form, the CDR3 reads TGTGCCAGCAGCTCCGGGGGACGGGAGTATTTT. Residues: CASSSGGREYF.

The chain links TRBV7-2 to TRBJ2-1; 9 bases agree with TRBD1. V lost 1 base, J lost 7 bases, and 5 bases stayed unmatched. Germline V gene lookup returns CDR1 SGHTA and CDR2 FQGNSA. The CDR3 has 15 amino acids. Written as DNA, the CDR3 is TGTGCCAGCAGCTTAGGGGGGACAGGGCTGAATGAGCAGTTCTTC. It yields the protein CASSLGGTGLNEQFF.

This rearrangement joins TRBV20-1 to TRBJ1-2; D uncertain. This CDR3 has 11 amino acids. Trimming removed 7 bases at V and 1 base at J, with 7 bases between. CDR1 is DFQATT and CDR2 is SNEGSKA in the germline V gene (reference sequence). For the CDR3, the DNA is TGCAGTGTTGTCGGTAACTATGGCTACACCTTC. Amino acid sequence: CSVVGNYGYTF.

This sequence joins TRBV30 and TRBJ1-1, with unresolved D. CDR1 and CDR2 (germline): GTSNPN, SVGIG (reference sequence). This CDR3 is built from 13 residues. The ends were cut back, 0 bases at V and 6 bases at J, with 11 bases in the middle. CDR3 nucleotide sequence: TGTGCCTGGAGTGTAACGAGCGGGTCTGAAGCTTTCTTT. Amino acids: CAWSVTSGSEAFF.

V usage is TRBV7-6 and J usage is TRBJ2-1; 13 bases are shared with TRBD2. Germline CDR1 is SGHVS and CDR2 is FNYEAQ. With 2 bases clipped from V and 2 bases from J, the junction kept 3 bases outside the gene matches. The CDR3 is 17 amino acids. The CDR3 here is CASSLRTSGGAYNEQFF. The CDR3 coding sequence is TGTGCCAGCAGCTTAAGAACTAGCGGGGGGGCCTACAATGAGCAGTTCTTC.

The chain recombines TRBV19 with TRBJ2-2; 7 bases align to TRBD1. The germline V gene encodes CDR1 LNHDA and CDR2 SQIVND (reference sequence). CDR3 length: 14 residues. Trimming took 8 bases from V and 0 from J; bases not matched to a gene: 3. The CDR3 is CASVTGTNTGELFF. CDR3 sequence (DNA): TGTGCCAGTGTGACAGGGACGAACACCGGGGAGCTGTTTTTT.

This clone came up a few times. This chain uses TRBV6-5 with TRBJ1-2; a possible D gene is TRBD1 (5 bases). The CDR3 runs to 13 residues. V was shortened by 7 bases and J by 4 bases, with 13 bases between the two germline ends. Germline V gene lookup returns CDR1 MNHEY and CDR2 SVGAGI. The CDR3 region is CASIKGDFYGYTF. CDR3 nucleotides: TGTGCCAGCATCAAAGGGGATTTCTATGGCTACACCTTC.

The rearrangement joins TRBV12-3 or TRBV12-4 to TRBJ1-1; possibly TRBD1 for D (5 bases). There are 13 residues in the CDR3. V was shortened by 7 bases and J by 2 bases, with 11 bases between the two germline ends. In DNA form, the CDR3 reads TGTGCCAGCACCTGGACACCTAACACTGAAGCTTTCTTT. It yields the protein CASTWTPNTEAFF.

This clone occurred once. The CDR3 here is CASSLEPAGLTYEQYF. The CDR3 bases are TGTGCCAGCAGCTTAGAACCAGCGGGGCTCACCTACGAGCAGTACTTC. The chain has TRBV7-2 and TRBJ2-7; TRBD2 matches 7 bases. CDR1 is SGHTA and CDR2 is FQGNSA in the germline V gene. The junction had 8 bases not matched to a gene; V was cut back by 1 base and J by 2 bases. This CDR3 comprises 16 residues.

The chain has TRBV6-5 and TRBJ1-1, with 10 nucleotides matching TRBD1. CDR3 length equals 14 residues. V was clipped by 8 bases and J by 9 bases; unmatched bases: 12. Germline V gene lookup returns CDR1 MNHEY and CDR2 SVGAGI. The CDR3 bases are TGTGCCAGCCAGCAGGACAGGGGGGAGGAAAAAGCTTTCTTT. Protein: CASQQDRGEEKAFF.

CDR3 in DNA: TGTGCCGCGGGGGGGCTGAGCACAGATACGCAGTATTTT. It yields the protein CAAGGLSTDTQYF. The chain carries TRBV7-9 and TRBJ2-3, with 9 bases lining up with TRBD2. Germline CDR1 SEHNR, CDR2 FQNEAQ (reference sequence). There are 13 residues in the CDR3. V dropped 11 bases and J dropped 0; count of bases not matched to a gene: 3.

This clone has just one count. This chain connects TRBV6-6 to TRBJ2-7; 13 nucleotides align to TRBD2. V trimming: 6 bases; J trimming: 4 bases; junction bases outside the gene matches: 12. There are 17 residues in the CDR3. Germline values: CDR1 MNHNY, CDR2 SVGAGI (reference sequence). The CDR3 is CASSRGLAGAGGYEQYF. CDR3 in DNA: TGTGCCAGCAGCCGAGGACTAGCGGGGGCCGGCGGGTACGAGCAGTACTTC.

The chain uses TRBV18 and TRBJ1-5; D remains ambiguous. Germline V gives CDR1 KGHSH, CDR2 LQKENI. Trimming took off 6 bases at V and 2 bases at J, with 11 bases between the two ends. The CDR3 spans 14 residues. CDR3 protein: CASSSGFGNQPQHF. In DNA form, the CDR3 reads TGTGCCAGCTCGTCAGGCTTTGGCAATCAGCCCCAGCATTTT.

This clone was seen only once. The DNA for the CDR3 is TGCGCCAGCAGTGCGGCGGAGCGCACTGAAGCTTTCTTT. Amino acid sequence: CASSAAERTEAFF. J is TRBJ1-1 and V is TRBV4-1; D is unclear. V lost 6 bases and J lost 4, with 12 bases in between. Germline values: CDR1 MGHRA, CDR2 YSYEKL. This CDR3 has 13 residues.

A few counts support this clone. The CDR3 nucleotides are TGTGCCAGCAGTGAACAGGGGTTCTATGGCTACACCTTC. Encoded protein: CASSEQGFYGYTF. V gene TRBV2 combines with J gene TRBJ1-2; a possible D gene is TRBD1 (6 bases). Germline V gives CDR1 SNHLY, CDR2 FYNNEI. The CDR3 is 13 residues long. V was pared by 2 bases and J by 4 bases, with 8 bases between.

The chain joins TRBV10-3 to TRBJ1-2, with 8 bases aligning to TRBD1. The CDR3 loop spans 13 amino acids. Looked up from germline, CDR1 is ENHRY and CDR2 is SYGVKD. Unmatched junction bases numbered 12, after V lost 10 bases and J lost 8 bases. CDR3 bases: TGTGCCACGGGACAGGAGGCGGCGGGCGGCTACACCTTC. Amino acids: CATGQEAAGGYTF.

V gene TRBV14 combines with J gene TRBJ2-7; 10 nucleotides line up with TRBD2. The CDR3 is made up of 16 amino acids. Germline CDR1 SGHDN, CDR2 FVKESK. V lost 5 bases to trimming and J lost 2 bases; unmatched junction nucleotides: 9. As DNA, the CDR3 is TGTGCCAGCAGCTTATTGGGACTAGCGAATCCCTACGAGCAGTACTTC. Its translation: CASSLLGLANPYEQYF.

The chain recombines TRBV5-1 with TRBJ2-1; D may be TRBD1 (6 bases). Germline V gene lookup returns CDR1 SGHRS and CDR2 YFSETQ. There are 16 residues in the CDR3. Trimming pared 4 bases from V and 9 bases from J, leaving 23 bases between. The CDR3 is CASSPRQADSRSEQFF. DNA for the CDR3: TGCGCCAGCAGCCCGCGACAGGCAGATAGTCGGAGTGAGCAGTTCTTC.

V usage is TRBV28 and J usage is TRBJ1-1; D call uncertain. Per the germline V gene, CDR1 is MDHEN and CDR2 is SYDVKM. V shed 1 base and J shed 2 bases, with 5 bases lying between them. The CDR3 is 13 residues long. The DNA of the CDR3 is TGTGCCAGCAGTTTATCGGTAAACACTGAAGCTTTCTTT. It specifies CASSLSVNTEAFF.